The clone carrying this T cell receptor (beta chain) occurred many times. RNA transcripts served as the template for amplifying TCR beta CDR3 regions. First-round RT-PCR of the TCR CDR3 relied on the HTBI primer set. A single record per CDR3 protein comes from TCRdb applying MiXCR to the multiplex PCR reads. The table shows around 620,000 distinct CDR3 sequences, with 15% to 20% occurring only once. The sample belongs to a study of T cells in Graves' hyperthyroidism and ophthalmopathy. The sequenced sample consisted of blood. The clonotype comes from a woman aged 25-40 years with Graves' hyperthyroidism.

The CDR3 nucleotides are TGTGCCAGCAGCTTATCGCGGGAGAACGAGCAGTTCTTC. The encoded protein is CASSLSRENEQFF. This chain joins TRBV7-2 and TRBJ2-1, with TRBD2 matching 7 bases. The CDR3 length is 13 residues. With V trimmed by 2 bases and J by 10 bases, 5 bases remained unmatched. Germline CDR1 is SGHTA and CDR2 is FQGNSA.